This record concerns one TCR beta chain sequence. The antigen it binds to is not known. No much larger clone is present one base from it, and per-base qualities are unavailable. These data belong to a study of cytomegalovirus exposure and HLA in healthy donors (dated by TCRdb to about 2017). With regard to the full study: In an earlier analysis of 450 to 750 of the donors, around 300 Gb of sequence data and approximately 100 million unique TCR beta sequences from about 179 million T cells were reported. A separate validation cohort of 100 to 150 different subjects was used in addition to the roughly 700-subject first cohort. Alongside the repertoire data, information on donor age, sex, ethnicity and CMV serostatus was compiled. The study used immunosequencing to profile the T cell repertoires of 670 or so subjects and linked those repertoires to cytomegalovirus serostatus. Around 320 gigabases of sequencing data and 70 million to 85 million unique TCR sequences were included in an early release covering about 700 HLA-typed donors. HLA typing covered class I and class II loci at four-digit resolution. Among the roughly 370 genotyped donors, 75% to 90% belonged to the genetic ancestry cluster associated with self-reported Caucasian donors. The later analysis used no new phenotypic data to find candidate immune exposures, relying instead on TCR beta sequences and their occurrence across donors. To predict cytomegalovirus infection status, the study combined high-throughput TCR immunosequencing, statistical association of individual TCRs with disease status, and machine learning. Every repertoire in the discovery cohort had been generated on one and the same sequencing platform. To study patterns of TCR occurrence, a later analysis re-analyzed previously published TCR beta repertoires from around 700 donors and added high-resolution HLA genotyping. The study was designed to test whether signatures of past pathogen exposure could be identified by cataloging public T cell receptors. Among around 400 genotyped donors of the cohort, an average of approximately 240,000 unique TCR beta nucleotide sequences was sequenced per donor, of which approximately 18% were non-productive. The number of donors typed differed by locus, with roughly 620-630 for A, B, C, DRB1 and DQB1, about 500 for DQA1, 600 to 610 for DPA1, and 400 to 490 for DPB1. An earlier analysis of approximately 500 of the donors applied high-throughput TCR beta sequencing to assess whether each TCR beta V gene segment acted as functional or pseudogenic. Genome-wide SNP genotypes for about 55% of the 666 donors were used in a later genetic analysis, which treated that subset as a discovery cohort. A handful of DR-DQ haplotypes were handled as single units for association and clustering because linkage in the cohort was strong. Beyond this particular receptor, the publication reports: CMV serostatus was the only immune exposure information available for the cohort. Because counts were too low, roughly 16 rarely observed V segments, including chromosome 9 orphons, were left out of the earlier analysis of 587 of the donors. According to a later analysis, parvovirus B19, influenza, CMV and Epstein-Barr virus appeared linked to several top co-occurrence clusters. Correlated functional status among segregating V segments might be attributable to linkage disequilibrium, but an unknown experimental factor could not be ruled out. Specific HLA alleles were associated with some 15,000 TCR beta sequences at a false discovery rate of 0.05 in a later analysis. While some public TCRs were present in many individuals, most TCR sequences turned up only very rarely across donors. When HLA alleles, especially DR and DQ, strongly co-occurred, TCR associations were difficult to assign to individual alleles. In an earlier analysis of roughly 500 of the donors, most TCR beta V segments appeared in productive rearrangements about 87% or about 30% of the time, broadly matching IMGT annotations. Compared with equally common non-associated chains, HLA-associated TCR beta chains in a later analysis were more clonally expanded and had lower generation probabilities. In both the original and validation cohorts, the classifier was reported to diagnose cytomegalovirus status with high specificity and sensitivity. A cluster of highly shared sequence variants was judged likely to be a technical artifact of the sequencing pipeline. According to the authors, the approach could potentially be generalized to other disease states and immunological phenotypes. V-gene and J-gene trimming of TCR beta chains was associated with a missense DCLRE1C variant in a later genetic analysis, and the association was replicated in an independent cohort. Because some donors lacked HLA typing at each locus, the association tests relied only on the typed subset. Because the 87-base-pair reads could not distinguish some IMGT-functional V segments, including TRBV6-2 and TRBV6-3, those segments were excluded. In this cohort, only TCR beta chains were sequenced, and detectable features were limited by the absence of alpha or paired-chain data. A later analysis found that TCR association rates varied across HLA loci, with DRB1 alleles showing the most associated TCRs and HLA-C alleles the fewest. A few of the identified cytomegalovirus-associated TCR beta chains were confirmed in vitro to be specific for cytomegalovirus antigens. Most CMV-associated TCR beta chains appeared to be HLA-restricted in a later analysis, and the HLA associations seemed to be driven largely by CMV exposure. A further reported finding was that TCR beta sequences accurately predicted the HLA-A and HLA-B alleles for most subjects in the first cohort. Presence/absence analyses assumed roughly uniform sequencing depth across donors, an assumption that may not hold. Compared with the roughly 670-donor mean, donors in an Asian-associated ancestry cluster had fewer N-insertions in productive TCRs, according to a later genetic analysis. A total of fewer than 200 TCR beta chains were listed by the study as associated with cytomegalovirus.

Libraries were constructed by the immunoSEQ multiplex PCR assay. For the multiplex PCR, a mixture combining 60 forward primers for TCR Vbeta segments and 13 reverse primers for TCR Jbeta segments was used. Amplification of the CDR3 region of rearranged TCR beta genes was performed with a multiplex PCR assay on genomic DNA. Amplified TCR beta libraries were sequenced as 87-base-pair reads on the Illumina HiSeq System. Processing in the source paper ran as follows. A later analysis tallied tens of millions of unique TCR beta chains across the 550 to 850 repertoires, and 10 million to 11 million of those chains were shared by two or more donors. Raw reads were error-corrected and collapsed into unique sequences with a nearest-neighbor algorithm that merged closely related sequences to remove PCR and sequencing errors. Alignment of CDR3 sequences to IMGT reference sequences was used to assign V, D and J gene segments. For a sequence to be retained, a match of at least six nucleotides to both a V gene segment and a J gene segment was required. A rearrangement was called productive if the CDR3 had no stop codons and remained in frame with V and J, and every other rearrangement was called non-productive. CDR3 was defined by IMGT convention, running from the second conserved V-encoded cysteine to the conserved J-encoded phenylalanine. In an earlier analysis of approximately 590 of the donors, sequences lacking an unambiguous match to a single V gene segment were excluded. In an earlier analysis of approximately 610 of the donors, V segments were called functional above 56.7% productive rearrangements and were called segregating when the between-donor standard deviation exceeded 5%. A statistical classification framework was built for diagnosing cytomegalovirus status from the catalog of TCR beta chain sequences. V and J gene assignment, in a later analysis, came from comparing TCR nucleotide sequences with IMGT/GENE-DB human TR gene sequences. Using the TCRdist pipeline, a later analysis assigned CDR3 sequences along with most-parsimonious VDJ recombination scenarios. In a later analysis, each TCR beta chain was defined by its CDR3 amino acid sequence together with its V-gene family, and reads lacking a unique V-gene family were excluded. As a way to deal with suspected cross-contamination and a sequencing artifact, a later analysis dropped under 600 nucleotide sequences that were highly shared and had low generation probability. For each public chain, a later analysis derived a clonal expansion index from normalized ranks of inferred template counts within each repertoire. In a later analysis, generation probabilities were computed with a VDJ recombination model fitted to out-of-frame rearrangements, and the resulting probabilities were checked against IGoR. A later analysis scored TCR-TCR, TCR-HLA and TCR-CMV co-occurrence with hypergeometric tests, applying a repertoire-size bias correction to TCR pairs. False discovery rates were estimated in a later analysis by permuting HLA or CMV assignments 20 times. In a later analysis, co-occurring TCRs were grouped using DBSCAN, with TCRdist sequence similarity added in when clustering inside HLA-allele-positive subsets. For co-occurrence clustering, repertoires with fewer than 30,000 or more than 120,000 public chains were excluded, along with 5 or 6 repertoires with anomalous nucleotide sharing. In its TCRdb copy, this immuneACCESS table keeps in-frame sequences only and misses some clones. Where compared with another copy, unresolved V genes explain less than half of these, and the others have no known cause. The V and J calls and the clone size are those of that table, but D and trimming were determined from the DNA. Across this sample there are 90,000 or so clones, with about 80% seen only once. The top ten clonotypes cover around 10% of the sample.

The cohort consisted of 600 to 750 healthy bone marrow donors. Cohort members were all nominally healthy when sampled, although unrecorded immune exposures were likely present. The donor was CMV seropositive and belonged to the group of more than 250 seropositive cohort members. Every donor gave a peripheral blood sample, and the peripheral blood mononuclear cells from that sample were used for TCR beta sequencing. Genomic DNA extraction from the blood cell samples was performed with the Qiagen DNeasy Blood Extraction Kit. From the cysteine up to the phenylalanine, the CDR3 has a length of 16 residues. Only CDR3 DNA remains: 48 bases, in frame from the first base. Unmatched junction bases come to 3, with V trimmed by 6 bases and J by 0 bases. Via the germline V gene, CDR1 is MDHEN and CDR2 SYDVKM.

The origin of this receptor is a young man in good health and CMV-seropositive. Sequences were obtained from PBMCs. Recombination linked TRBV28 to TRBJ1-5, and 12 junctional nucleotides match TRBD1. The DNA sequence is as follows: TGTGCCAGCAGGGGACAGGGGGCGTTTAGCAATCAGCCCCAGCATTTT. Its amino acids are CASRGQGAFSNQPQHF.